The sequence of this T cell receptor (beta chain) was determined in a study of blood T cell repertoires in COVID-19. In the study overall: Whether acute or convalescent, the COVID-19 samples came from the United States, Italy and Spain. Nucleic acid was either cDNA or gDNA, and it came from T cells, B-cell-depleted T cells, or PBMCs.

As handled by the study authors: Reference gene primer amplification gave nucleated cell count estimates. Sequencing used immunoSEQ multiplex PCR; TCRdb keeps in-frame clones, though not all of them. The DNA gave D and trimming, while V, J and clone size come from that table. This sample has a few hundred thousand clones, with roughly 85% found just once. The CDR3 sequence is 14 residues long. The V end lost 5 bases, the J end lost 5 bases, and 13 bases lay between the germline ends. Germline-derived CDR1 and CDR2 are LGHNT and FRNRAP. This receptor was taken from a woman between 18 and 30 years old with acute or convalescent COVID-19. V gene TRBV12-5 combines with J gene TRBJ2-1, with D possibly matching TRBD2 (7 bases). Sequencing used peripheral blood. The CDR3 region is CASGKEGGDNEQFF. The CDR3 DNA reads TGTGCTAGTGGTAAAGAGGGGGGGGACAATGAGCAGTTCTTC.